These 22 T cell receptor beta chains share one sample of origin, sequenced in a study of T cells after yellow fever vaccination. MiXCR, applied by TCRdb to the 5' RACE reads, yields one record per CDR3 protein. The sample includes 360,000 or so distinct CDR3 sequences, around 10% of them seen just once. The sample in question was PBMCs, obtained on the day of the first yellow fever vaccination. These receptors all stem from a man between 18 and 29 years old who received the YFV17D yellow fever vaccine.

There are many counts of this clonotype. The chain employs TRBV2 and TRBJ2-3; D call uncertain. The CDR3 sequence is 12 residues long. Germline V CDR1 and CDR2: SNHLY, FYNNEI. The germline V and J ends were trimmed by 0 bases and 4 bases, with 2 bases remaining between them. DNA of the CDR3: TGTGCCAGCAGTGAAGCGTCAGATACGCAGTATTTT. Its protein is CASSEASDTQYF.

This clonotype came up a few times. This sequence joins TRBV4-2 and TRBJ1-1; TRBD1 is a possible D gene (5 bases). From germline, CDR1 is LGHNA and CDR2 YNFKEQ. This CDR3 has 11 amino acids. V was clipped by 6 bases and J by 7 bases, with 9 bases between them. CDR3: CASSRGSEAFF. The DNA of the CDR3 is TGTGCCAGCAGTCGGGGGAGTGAAGCTTTCTTT.

This clonotype appeared many times. This chain joins TRBV7-2 and TRBJ1-2; 8 bases are a match to TRBD1. Unmatched junction bases numbered 3, after V lost 4 bases and J lost 2 bases. The CDR3 spans 14 residues. From germline, CDR1 is SGHTA and CDR2 FQGNSA. CDR3 DNA sequence: TGTGCCAGCAGCTCCGGACAGGGAAACTATGGCTACACCTTC. Encoded protein: CASSSGQGNYGYTF.

This clonotype has only a few counts. This chain uses TRBV6-5 with TRBJ2-3; D may be TRBD1 or TRBD2 (5 bases each). This CDR3 is built from 14 residues. From germline, CDR1 is MNHEY and CDR2 SVGAGI. The germline V and J ends were trimmed by 0 bases and 6 bases, with 10 bases remaining between them. In DNA form, the CDR3 reads TGTGCCAGCAGTTACTCCCCGGGGCGCGATACGCAGTATTTT. Translation gives CASSYSPGRDTQYF.

The V call is TRBV5-5, the J call TRBJ2-3; the match to TRBD2 covers 16 bases. This CDR3 spans 17 amino acids. Germline CDR1 and CDR2: SGHKS and YYEKEE (reference sequence). Trimming took 4 bases from V and 1 from J; bases not matched to a gene: 3. In DNA, the CDR3 is TGTGCCAGCAGCGTAGGGACTAGCGGGGGGGGCACAGATACGCAGTATTTT. Residues: CASSVGTSGGGTDTQYF.

The rearrangement links TRBV4-2 to TRBJ2-2, with D maybe TRBD2 (6 bases). Germline lookup yields CDR1 LGHNA and CDR2 YNFKEQ. With 4 bases removed from V and 5 bases from J, the gap between germline ends came to 20 bases. This CDR3 has 17 amino acids. As DNA, the CDR3 is TGTGCCAGCAGCCTCGGGACTTCCGCATGGGGGACCGGGGAGCTGTTTTTT. Protein sequence: CASSLGTSAWGTGELFF.

The table lists this clonotype with a few counts. The chain is built from TRBV25-1 and TRBJ2-2; D gene ambiguous. The length of the CDR3 is 12 residues. V was pared by 3 bases and J by 3 bases, with 2 bases between. The germline CDR1 and CDR2 sequences are MGHDK and SYGVNS. The CDR3 DNA is TGTGCCAGCAGTGAGGACACCGGGGAGCTGTTTTTT. Amino acids: CASSEDTGELFF.

This clonotype was counted many times. The chain uses TRBV12-3 or TRBV12-4 and TRBJ2-7; D gene ambiguous. The CDR3 sequence is 18 residues long. Deletions cut 3 bases from V and 3 bases from J, with 24 bases between. CDR3 in DNA: TGTGCCAGCAGTTTTGGAATAGTGTGGGCAGATGGAAACTACGAGCAGTACTTC. Translation gives CASSFGIVWADGNYEQYF.

This clonotype was found many times. The genes are TRBV5-6 and TRBJ1-6; D not certain. The germline gives CDR1 SGHDT, CDR2 YYEEEE. V lost 0 bases and J lost 8, with 6 bases in between. CDR3 length: 13 residues. The CDR3 sequence: CASSLGTYSPLHF. CDR3 sequence (DNA): TGTGCCAGCAGCTTGGGAACCTATTCACCCCTCCACTTT.

This clonotype showed up just a few times. The chain recombines TRBV14 with TRBJ2-7, with 9 bases lining up with TRBD2. CDR1 is SGHDN and CDR2 is FVKESK in the germline V gene. CDR3 length equals 16 residues. With V trimmed by 2 bases and J by 4 bases, 9 bases remained unmatched. The CDR3 nucleotides are TGTGCCAGCAGCCAAAGTGGGCTAGCGGGGTCTTACGAGCAGTACTTC. It encodes CASSQSGLAGSYEQYF.

About this clonotype itself: This could be a read error, since a much larger clone is one nucleotide away. The rearrangement uses TRBV5-1 and TRBJ2-1; perhaps TRBD1 as D (6 bases). The germline CDR1 and CDR2 sequences are SGHRS and YFSETQ. CDR3 size: 15 residues. CDR3 nucleotide sequence: TGCGCCGGCAGCCTACAGGGTAACGGCTACAATGAGCAGTTCTTC. It codes for CAGSLQGNGYNEQFF.

This clonotype was detected only a few times. The rearrangement links TRBV6-2 or TRBV6-3 to TRBJ2-7; TRBD2 might be the D (6 bases). CDR3 size: 17 residues. V was cut by 2 bases and J by 2 bases, with 19 bases left in between. Germline CDR1 MNHEY, CDR2 SVGEGT. This CDR3 reads CASSYPFGLRSTYEQYF. In DNA, the CDR3 is TGTGCCAGCAGTTACCCATTCGGACTACGAAGCACCTACGAGCAGTACTTC.

This clonotype was counted a few times. The V gene is TRBV10-1, the J gene TRBJ2-1, with no clear D. Germline V gene lookup returns CDR1 WNHNN and CDR2 SYGVQD (reference sequence). V shed 2 bases and J shed 4 bases, with 6 bases lying between them. The CDR3 loop spans 13 amino acids. The CDR3 spells CASSEPPYNEQFF. The CDR3 DNA is TGCGCCAGCAGTGAGCCACCTTACAATGAGCAGTTCTTC.

The chain joins TRBV4-3 to TRBJ2-5; no clear D gene. Germline V gives CDR1 LGHNA, CDR2 YSLEER. The ends were cut back, 0 bases at V and 2 bases at J, with 10 bases in the middle. This CDR3 is built from 15 residues. DNA of the CDR3: TGCGCCAGCAGCCAAGATAACGGAGCTCAAGAGACCCAGTACTTC. Translating it yields CASSQDNGAQETQYF.

The chain couples TRBV11-3 to TRBJ2-1; TRBD1 agrees at 7 bases. Germline V gives CDR1 SGHNT, CDR2 YENEEA. The CDR3 runs to 15 residues. V shed 3 bases, J shed 3 bases, and the junction held 5 bases outside the gene matches. CDR3 coding DNA: TGTGCCAGCAGCTTCGAGGGGGCTGACTACAATGAGCAGTTCTTC. It encodes CASSFEGADYNEQFF.

The chain employs TRBV5-1 and TRBJ2-3; 10 nucleotides align to TRBD2. The length of the CDR3 is 18 residues. Germline lookup yields CDR1 SGHRS and CDR2 YFSETQ. With 4 bases clipped from V and 1 base from J, the junction kept 12 bases outside the gene matches. The CDR3 protein is CASSRWDGTSVRTDTQYF. CDR3 bases: TGCGCCAGCAGCCGCTGGGATGGGACTAGCGTCCGCACAGATACGCAGTATTTT.

The J gene is TRBJ1-2, the V gene TRBV7-2; 8 bases are shared with TRBD1. Germline assignment: CDR1 SGHTA and CDR2 FQGNSA. V lost 1 base and J lost 0; bases outside the gene matches: 7. The CDR3 contains 17 residues. The CDR3 protein is CASSLVGRGLPNYGYTF. The CDR3 DNA reads TGTGCCAGCAGCTTAGTAGGCAGGGGGCTGCCTAACTATGGCTACACCTTC. The whole variable domain, filled in from reference TRBV7-2 and TRBJ1-2, reads GAGVSQSPSNKVTEKGKDVELRCDPISGHTALYWYRQSLGQGLEFLIYFQGNSAPDKSGLPSDRFSAERTGGSVSTLTIQRTQQEDSAVYLCASSLVGRGLPNYGYTFGSGTRLTVV.

The CDR3 region is CASSLVPVSTEAFF. Here the CDR3 DNA reads TGTGCCAGCAGCTTAGTCCCAGTTTCCACTGAAGCTTTCTTT. The V call is TRBV7-2, the J call TRBJ1-1; no reliable D call. CDR3 length equals 14 residues. Trimming removed 1 base from V and 4 bases from J, with 10 bases in between. The germline V gene encodes CDR1 SGHTA and CDR2 FQGNSA.

This chain links TRBV5-4 with TRBJ2-7, with 7 bases fitting TRBD1. The V and J ends lost 3 bases and 6 bases, in that order; junction bases with no gene match: 9. Germline V CDR1 and CDR2: SGHNT, YYREEE (reference sequence). This CDR3 has 14 residues. The CDR3 nucleotides read TGTGCCAGCAGCTCGAGACAGGGAACGGGCGAGCAGTACTTC. Its translation is CASSSRQGTGEQYF.

J is TRBJ1-1 and V is TRBV5-1; D gene unclear. The CDR3 extends over 14 amino acids. CDR1 SGHRS and CDR2 YFSETQ come from the germline V gene. Trimming shortened V by 3 bases and J by 2 bases, and 11 bases separated the two germline ends. CDR3 region: CASSWSAGNTEAFF. CDR3 nucleotides: TGCGCCAGCAGCTGGTCGGCGGGAAACACTGAAGCTTTCTTT. The full variable domain, its missing parts supplied by reference TRBV5-1 and TRBJ1-1, is KAGVTQTPRYLIKTRGQQVTLSCSPISGHRSVSWYQQTPGQGLQFLFEYFSETQRNKGNFPGRFSGRQFSNSRSEMNVSTLELGDSALYLCASSWSAGNTEAFFGQGTRLTVV.

This clonotype showed up just a few times. The chain is built from TRBV12-3 or TRBV12-4 and TRBJ1-4; TRBD1 matches at 7 bases. This CDR3 spans 14 amino acids. V shed 8 bases and J 12 bases; nucleotides not matched to a gene: 15. CDR3 amino acids: CASQSRGGGRELFF. The DNA of the CDR3 is TGTGCCAGCCAATCCCGAGGGGGCGGCCGGGAACTGTTTTTT.

This clonotype turned up a few times. The J gene is TRBJ2-1, the V gene TRBV6-1; TRBD1 aligns across 10 bases. The germline CDR1 and CDR2 sequences are MNHNS and SASEGT. Trimming at V came to 8 bases and at J to 1 base, leaving 2 bases not matched to a gene. The CDR3 consists of 14 residues. The CDR3 DNA reads TGTGCCAGCCAGGGACAGGGGTCCTACAATGAGCAGTTCTTC. Its protein is CASQGQGSYNEQFF.